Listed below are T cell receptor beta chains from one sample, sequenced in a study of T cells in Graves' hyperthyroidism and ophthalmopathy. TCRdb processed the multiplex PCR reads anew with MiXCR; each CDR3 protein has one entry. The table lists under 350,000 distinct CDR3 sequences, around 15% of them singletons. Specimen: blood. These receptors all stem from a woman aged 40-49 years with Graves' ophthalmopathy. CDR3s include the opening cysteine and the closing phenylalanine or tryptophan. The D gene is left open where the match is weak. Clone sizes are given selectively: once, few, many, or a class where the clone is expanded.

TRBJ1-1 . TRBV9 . TGTGCCAGCAGCCTGGGACACTCCCCCATGAACACTGAAGCTTTCTTT CASSLGHSPMNTEAFF
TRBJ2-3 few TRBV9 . TGTGCCAGCAGCCCATGGACTGGGGGCCCTAGCACAGATACGCAGTATTTT CASSPWTGGPSTDTQYF
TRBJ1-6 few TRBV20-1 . TGCAGTGCTAGTAAGGGGAGGCGTTCACCCCTCCACTTT CSASKGRRSPLHF
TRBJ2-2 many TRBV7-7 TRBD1 TGTGCTAGCAGCATTAGACAGGGCACCGGGGAGCTGTTTTTT CASSIRQGTGELFF
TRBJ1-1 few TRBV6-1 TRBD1 TGTGCCAGCAGCTACGACAGGGCCTTCCGCAACACTGAAGCTTTCTTT CASSYDRAFRNTEAFF
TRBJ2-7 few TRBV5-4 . TGTGCCAGCAGCTTGGTTGGTAGTCCGACGGCCGAGCAGTACTTC CASSLVGSPTAEQYF
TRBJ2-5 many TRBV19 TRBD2 TGTGCCACGGATAGCGGGGCGGTGGGAGAGACCCAGTACTTC CATDSGAVGETQYF
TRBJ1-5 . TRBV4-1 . TGCGCCAGCAGCCCTGTCCTGACAAACAATCAGCCCCAGCATTTT CASSPVLTNNQPQHF
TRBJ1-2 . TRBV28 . TGTGCCAGCAGTCCGGGGGGCGGGTCTCGCTATGGCTACACCTTC CASSPGGGSRYGYTF
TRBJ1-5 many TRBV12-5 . TGTGCTAGTGGTTTGGGGGGAGGAGACAATCAGCCCCAGCATTTT CASGLGGGDNQPQHF
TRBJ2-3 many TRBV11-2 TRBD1 TGTGCCAGCAGCTTGAAACAGGGGGGAGCTAGCACAGATACGCAGTATTTT CASSLKQGGASTDTQYF
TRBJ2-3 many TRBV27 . TGTGCCAGCAGTTTAGAGGGTAGGAGGATCCCAGATACGCAGTATTTT CASSLEGRRIPDTQYF
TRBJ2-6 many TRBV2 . TGTGCCAGCAGTGAACAGGGGCCCCTCTCTGGGGCCAACGTCCTGACTTTC CASSEQGPLSGANVLTF
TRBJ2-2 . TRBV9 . TGTGCCAGCAGCGCGATCCCGAACACCGGGGAGCTGTTTTTT CASSAIPNTGELFF
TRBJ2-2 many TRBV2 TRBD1 TGTGCCAGCAAAACAGGGGGCGCGCAGAACACCGGGGAGCTGTTTTTT CASKTGGAQNTGELFF
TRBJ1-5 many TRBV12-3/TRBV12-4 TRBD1 TGTGCCAGCAGAAAGACAGGGGGCCTTCAGCCCCAGCATTTT CASRKTGGLQPQHF
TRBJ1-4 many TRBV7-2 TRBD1 TGTGCCAGCAGCCCTGAGACAGGGACGGATGAAAAACTGTTTTTT CASSPETGTDEKLFF
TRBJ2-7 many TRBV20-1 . TGCAGTGCTAGAGGGCACAGGGAATTCGAGCAGTACTTC CSARGHREFEQYF
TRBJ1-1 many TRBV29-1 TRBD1 TGCAGCGTATGGACAGGGGGGAACACTGAAGCTTTCTTT CSVWTGGNTEAFF
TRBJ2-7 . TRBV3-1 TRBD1 TGTGCCAGCAGCCAACCTGGCGGGACAGGGGATCGCGAGCAGTACTTC CASSQPGGTGDREQYF
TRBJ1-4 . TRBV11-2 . TGTGCCAGCAGCTGGACCCCCCGCAAGGACGGGGGCCATAATGAAAAACTGTTTTTT CASSWTPRKDGGHNEKLFF
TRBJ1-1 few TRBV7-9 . TGTGCCAGCAGCTTAGGGGGGGCAGGGGCGAGGGGCGCTTTCTTT CASSLGGAGARGAFF
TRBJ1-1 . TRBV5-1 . TGCGCCAGCAGCGCGCAGACAACGCCCCCTGAAGCTTTCTTT CASSAQTTPPEAFF
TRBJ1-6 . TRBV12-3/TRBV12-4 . TGTGCCAGCAGTTTGGCGGACTACGTTAGTCCCCCACCCCTCCACTTT CASSLADYVSPPPLHF
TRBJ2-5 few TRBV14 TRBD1 TGTGCCAGCAGCCAAGGGATGGGGACAGGGGTTGGAGAGACCCAGTACTTC CASSQGMGTGVGETQYF
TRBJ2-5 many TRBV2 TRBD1 TGTGCCAGCAGCGGGGGACAGGGGGTCGGAGGGACCCAGTACTTC CASSGGQGVGGTQYF
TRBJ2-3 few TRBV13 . TGTGCCAGCAGCTTAGCTCCTTCTAGCACAGATACGCAGTATTTT CASSLAPSSTDTQYF
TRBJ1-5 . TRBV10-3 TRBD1 TGTGCCATCAGTGAGACAGGGGCGGTGCAGCCCCAGCATTTT CAISETGAVQPQHF
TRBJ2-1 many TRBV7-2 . TGTGCCAGCAGCTCAGAGACTGAGCAGTTCTTC CASSSETEQFF
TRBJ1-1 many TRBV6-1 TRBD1 TGTGCCAGCAGTTTCGGGACAGGGGGAGCTGAAGCTTTCTTT CASSFGTGGAEAFF
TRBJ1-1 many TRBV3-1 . TGTGCCAGCAGCCAAGAACCTTCAAGAGGAAGGAACACTGAAGCTTTCTTT CASSQEPSRGRNTEAFF
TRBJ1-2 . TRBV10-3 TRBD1 TGTGCCATCAGAAATCGGGACAGATATGGCTACACCTTC CAIRNRDRYGYTF
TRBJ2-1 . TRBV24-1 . TGTGCCACCAGTGATTCCCTCAGAGTTGGGGAGCAGTTCTTC CATSDSLRVGEQFF
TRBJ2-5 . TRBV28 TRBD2 TGTGCCAGCAGCTATACATCGGGACTAGCGGGGGGGGAGACCCAGTACTTC CASSYTSGLAGGETQYF
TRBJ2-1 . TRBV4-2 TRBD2 TGTGCCAGCAGCCAAGAACGGACTAGCGGGGGGGGGGAGCAGTTCTTC CASSQERTSGGGEQFF
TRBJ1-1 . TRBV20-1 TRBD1 TGCAGTGCGCGGACAGGGGGGGAAATTGAAGCTTTCTTT CSARTGGEIEAFF
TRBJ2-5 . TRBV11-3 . TGTGCCAGCAGCTTAGGGGCAGGGGAAGAGACCCAGTACTTC CASSLGAGEETQYF
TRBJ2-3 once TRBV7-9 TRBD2 TGTGCCAGCAGCCGACTAGCGGGAGAACCGCAGTATTTT CASSRLAGEPQYF
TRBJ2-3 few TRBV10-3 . TGTGCCATCAGTGATGGGCAGCAGAGCACAGATACGCAGTATTTT CAISDGQQSTDTQYF
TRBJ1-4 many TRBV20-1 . TGCAGTGCTAGTTCTGGCGAAAAACTGTTTTTT CSASSGEKLFF
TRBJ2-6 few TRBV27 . TGTGCCAGCAGTGGACTCCTCTCTGGGGCCAACGTCCTGACTTTC CASSGLLSGANVLTF
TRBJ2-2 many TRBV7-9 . TGTGCCAGCAGCCCACTCGGGACGGGAGTAGCGTACACCGGGGAGCTGTTTTTT CASSPLGTGVAYTGELFF
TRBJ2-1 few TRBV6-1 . TGTGCCAGCTGTAAGGGGACGGGGATCAATGAGCAGTTCTTC CASCKGTGINEQFF
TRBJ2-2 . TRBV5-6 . TGTGCCAGCAAACTACCCTCCGGGGAGCTGTTTTTT CASKLPSGELFF
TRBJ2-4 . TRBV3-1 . TGTGCCAGCAGCCAAGGTGATCAGGAGGCCAAAAACATTCAGTACTTC CASSQGDQEAKNIQYF
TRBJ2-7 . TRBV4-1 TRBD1 TGCGCCAGCAGCCTTACCGGGACAGGGGCTTACGAGCAGTACTTC CASSLTGTGAYEQYF
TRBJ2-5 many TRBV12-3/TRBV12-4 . TGTGCCAGCAGGGCGATCGAGACCCAGTACTTC CASRAIETQYF